This TCR beta chain was sequenced during a study of CD8 T cells in Susac syndrome. RNA totalling 0.5 to 1 ug underwent reverse transcription with random hexamers. MiXCR was run by TCRdb on the immunoSEQ multiplex PCR reads, yielding one entry per CDR3 protein. The data contain approximately 200,000 distinct CDR3 sequences, more than 90% of them singletons. Germline CDR1 SQVTM, CDR2 ANQGSEA. V lost 4 bases, J lost 3 bases, and 16 bases lay in between. The CDR3 runs 14 residues. The gene calls are TRBV29-1 and TRBJ2-7, with D perhaps being TRBD1 or TRBD2 (6 bases each). The origin of this receptor is a human donor with multiple sclerosis. Sequences were obtained from CD4+ T cells from PBMCs. This CDR3 reads CSVGMGGADYEQYF. The CDR3 bases are TGCAGCGTTGGTATGGGGGGCGCGGACTACGAGCAGTACTTC.